A selection of T cell receptor beta chains follows, all from one sample in a study of blood T cell repertoires in COVID-19. Sequencing was performed with immunoSEQ multiplex PCR; in TCRdb, only in-frame clones are kept and a portion is missing. The sample has roughly 150,000 clones, more than 70% seen once; the top ten hold 5%. The specimen was peripheral blood. The receptors were gathered from a woman aged 45-65 years with acute or convalescent COVID-19. CDR3s include the opening cysteine and the closing phenylalanine or tryptophan. A D gene is named only where the DNA matches it firmly. A clone size is listed for some rows: how often the clone was seen (once, few, many), or a class if it is expanded.

v_gene	j_gene	abundance	d_gene	CDR3nt	CDR3aa
TRBV7-2	TRBJ2-7	-	-	TGTGCCAGCAGCCCTGGACATTACGAGCAGTACTTC	CASSPGHYEQYF
TRBV12-3/TRBV12-4	TRBJ1-2	-	-	TGTGCCAGCAGTTTAGTACACAACTATGGCTACACCTTC	CASSLVHNYGYTF
TRBV28	TRBJ1-2	-	TRBD1	TGTGCCAGCAGGGATACAGGGGCCGATGGCTACACCTTC	CASRDTGADGYTF
TRBV7-3	TRBJ2-5	-	TRBD1	TGTGCCAGCAGCTCGACAGGGGACGGGGAGACCCAGTACTTC	CASSSTGDGETQYF
TRBV7-2	TRBJ1-1	-	-	TGTGCCAGCAGAGCCAGGCCGAGTTGGGAGGGTATGAACACTGAAGCTTTCTTT	CASRARPSWEGMNTEAFF
TRBV6-2/TRBV6-3	TRBJ1-5	-	TRBD1	TGTGCCAGCAGTGATGACAGGGTGAAAGGCAATCAGCCCCAGCATTTT	CASSDDRVKGNQPQHF
TRBV14	TRBJ2-5	-	-	TGTGCCAGCAGCCAAGAAGAGATGCGGCCGAAAGAGACCCAGTACTTC	CASSQEEMRPKETQYF
TRBV30	TRBJ1-5	-	TRBD1	TGTGCCTGGAGTGGGGGACAGGGGCTCAATCAGCCCCAGCATTTT	CAWSGGQGLNQPQHF
TRBV9	TRBJ1-2	-	TRBD1	TGTGCCAGCAGCGCGACAGGGGGCGCAGGATATGGCTACACCTTC	CASSATGGAGYGYTF
TRBV7-2	TRBJ1-6	once	TRBD1	TGTGCCAGCAGCCCGCGGTCGACAGGGAGTGATTCACCCCTCCACTTT	CASSPRSTGSDSPLHF
TRBV5-1	TRBJ1-4	-	TRBD1	TGCGCCAGCAGCTCCCAGACAGGGGTGGATGAAAAACTGTTTTTT	CASSSQTGVDEKLFF
TRBV9	TRBJ1-3	-	-	TGTGCCAGCAGCGTAACGGGGGGTACTGGAAACACCATATATTTT	CASSVTGGTGNTIYF
TRBV29-1	TRBJ1-4	-	TRBD1	TGCAGCGTTGGCAGGGGGAGTAATGAAAAACTGTTTTTT	CSVGRGSNEKLFF
TRBV15	TRBJ1-3	-	-	TGTGCCACCAGCAGAGAAATGAGGGAAACTGGAAACACCATATATTTT	CATSREMRETGNTIYF
TRBV6-2/TRBV6-3	TRBJ1-5	-	-	TGTGCCAGCAGTCAGGCAGAATCTTATAGCAATCAGCCCCAGCATTTT	CASSQAESYSNQPQHF
TRBV5-5	TRBJ2-1	-	-	TGTGCCAGCAGCTTGGCCCCTGGGGCGGGGGCTTACAATGAGCAGTTCTTC	CASSLAPGAGAYNEQFF
TRBV19	TRBJ2-7	few	TRBD1	TGTGCCAGTAGTTGGACAGGGGACCACTACGAGCAGTACTTC	CASSWTGDHYEQYF
TRBV19	TRBJ2-7	-	-	TGTGCCAGCAGTCCTCGCCCCCCAAGACTCTCCTACGAGCAGTACTTC	CASSPRPPRLSYEQYF
TRBV10-3	TRBJ1-2	-	-	TGTGCCATCAGTGGGGCCGAACGGAGCTACACCTTC	CAISGAERSYTF
TRBV7-9	TRBJ2-7	-	TRBD1	TGTGCCAGCAGCCGCAGGGGGAGAGGGGGAAACGAGCAGTACTTC	CASSRRGRGGNEQYF
TRBV9	TRBJ2-3	-	-	TGTGCCAGCAGCGTACAGTTGACTAGCACAGATACGCAGTATTTT	CASSVQLTSTDTQYF
TRBV7-2	TRBJ2-7	-	-	TGTGCCAGCAGCCCGGAGAGGGGGTGGCACGAGCAGTACTTC	CASSPERGWHEQYF
TRBV19	TRBJ1-1	-	TRBD1	TGTGCCAGTACCAAAGGGACAGGTACTGAAGCTTTCTTT	CASTKGTGTEAFF
TRBV3-1/TRBV3-2	TRBJ1-2	-	TRBD1	TGTGCCAGCAGCCAAGGGACAGGCCTTAACTATGGCTACACCTTC	CASSQGTGLNYGYTF
TRBV4-3	TRBJ2-1	-	TRBD2	TGCGCCAGCAGCCAAGCTAGCGGGGGGAGCTCCTACAATGAGCAGTTCTTC	CASSQASGGSSYNEQFF
TRBV19	TRBJ1-4	-	TRBD1	TGTGCCAGTAGTATCTGGGACAGGCCGGGGGAAAAACTGTTTTTT	CASSIWDRPGEKLFF
TRBV5-1	TRBJ1-2	-	-	TGCGCCAGCAGCCGACTCGTGAACTATGGCTACACCTTC	CASSRLVNYGYTF
TRBV10-2	TRBJ2-3	-	-	TGCGCCAGCAGGGAGGGGGGGGGCGATACGCAGTATTTT	CASREGGGDTQYF
TRBV29-1	TRBJ1-4	once	TRBD1	TGCAGCGTTGAGGTGGACAGGGGGGACGAAAAACTGTTTTTT	CSVEVDRGDEKLFF
TRBV6-5	TRBJ2-1	-	TRBD2	TGTGCCAGCAGTTACGGGGTAGCGGGCTACAATGAGCAGTTCTTC	CASSYGVAGYNEQFF
TRBV4-3	TRBJ2-7	-	-	TGCGCCAGCAGCCAAGACGAGGGACTGGAGTTCTACGAGCAGTACTTC	CASSQDEGLEFYEQYF
TRBV27	TRBJ2-1	-	TRBD1	TGTGCCAGCAGTTCTAGAACTCGACAGGGCTCCTACAATGAGCAGTTCTTC	CASSSRTRQGSYNEQFF
TRBV9	TRBJ2-2	few	-	TGTGCCAGCAGCGTAGGAGACTACACCGGGGAGCTGTTTTTT	CASSVGDYTGELFF
TRBV27	TRBJ2-2	-	TRBD2	TGTGCCAGCAGTTCGCATCCGGGACTAGCGGGGGGGAAGAACACCGGGGAGCTGTTTTTT	CASSSHPGLAGGKNTGELFF
TRBV7-6	TRBJ2-1	-	TRBD2	TGTGCCAGCAGCCCTGGACTAGCGGGGGGGGGTGCCTACAATGAGCAGTTCTTC	CASSPGLAGGGAYNEQFF
TRBV7-2	TRBJ1-1	-	-	TGTGCCAGCAGCTTAGCGTGGCGGAGCACTGAAGCTTTCTTT	CASSLAWRSTEAFF
TRBV19	TRBJ2-1	-	-	TGTGCCAGTAGTAGGACAAGCTCCTACAATGAGCAGTTCTTC	CASSRTSSYNEQFF
TRBV28	TRBJ1-6	-	TRBD1	TGTGCCAGCAGTTTTTCTCGGACAGGGGGTTCACCCCTCCACTTT	CASSFSRTGGSPLHF
TRBV7-2	TRBJ2-5	-	TRBD2	TGTGCCAGCAGCTTAGCGGGGGGGGAGACCCAGTACTTC	CASSLAGGETQYF
TRBV28	TRBJ1-1	-	-	TGTGCCAGCAGGGCGGTGGACACTGAAGCTTTCTTT	CASRAVDTEAFF
TRBV28	TRBJ2-5	-	-	TGTGCCAGCAGTTTATCTCAAGAGACCCAGTACTTC	CASSLSQETQYF
TRBV7-9	TRBJ2-1	-	TRBD2	TGTGCCAGCAGCTCCTCGGGACTAGCGGGGGTTCTTGAGCAGTTCTTC	CASSSSGLAGVLEQFF
TRBV7-2	TRBJ2-7	few	-	TGTGCCAGCAGCTTAGCGACAGCTCTGGACCCTTATGAGCAGTACTTC	CASSLATALDPYEQYF
TRBV11-1	TRBJ1-6	few	-	TGTGCCAGCAGCCAAACAGGGTACGATTCACCCCTCCACTTT	CASSQTGYDSPLHF
TRBV3-1/TRBV3-2	TRBJ2-2	-	-	TGTGCCAGCAGCCAATTTACAGGATCCACCGGGGAGCTGTTTTTT	CASSQFTGSTGELFF
TRBV7-8	TRBJ2-1	-	TRBD2	TGTGCCAGCAGCATGAGACTAGCGGTTCACAATGAGCAGTTCTTC	CASSMRLAVHNEQFF
TRBV4-2	TRBJ2-7	once	-	TGTGCCAGCAGCCAAGGCCCGGGCCGGGACAAGTCCTACGAGCAGTACTTC	CASSQGPGRDKSYEQYF
TRBV7-2	TRBJ2-1	-	TRBD2	TGTGCCAGCAGCTTAGGTCCACTAGCGGGGGGGGACAATGAGCAGTTCTTC	CASSLGPLAGGDNEQFF
TRBV6-1	TRBJ1-4	-	TRBD1	TGTGCCAGCAGTGATCTAGGCAGGGGGCATGAAAAACTGTTTTTT	CASSDLGRGHEKLFF
TRBV10-3	TRBJ1-2	-	-	TGTGCCATCAGTGGACGGGACTATGGCTACACCTTC	CAISGRDYGYTF
TRBV14	TRBJ2-2	-	-	TGTGCCAGCAGCCAAGTTGGGCAGACCGGGGAGCTGTTTTTT	CASSQVGQTGELFF
TRBV3-1/TRBV3-2	TRBJ2-3	-	-	TGTGCCAGCAGCCCCGGAGTTGGCGCAGATACGCAGTATTTT	CASSPGVGADTQYF
TRBV2	TRBJ1-2	-	-	TGTGCCAGCCGACAGGAGCCCAGTACGACCTATGGCTACACCTTC	CASRQEPSTTYGYTF
TRBV7-2	TRBJ2-2	-	TRBD2	TGTGCCAGCAGCCAATTTAGCGGGGGCTCGAACACCGGGGAGCTGTTTTTT	CASSQFSGGSNTGELFF
TRBV19	TRBJ1-5	-	TRBD1	TGTGCCAGTACCAAAGGAGGACAGGGATTTAATAGCAATCAGCCCCAGCATTTT	CASTKGGQGFNSNQPQHF